Each of the 9 T cell receptor beta chains below was sequenced from the same sample in a study of monozygotic twins with inflammatory bowel disease. TCRdb re-called the 5' RACE reads and catalogs CDR3 proteins one per entry, DNA excluded. The sample's table shows 150,000 or so distinct CDR3 sequences. The sequencing sample was made of blood. The receptors here all came from a human donor with ulcerative colitis or Crohn's disease, or a healthy co-twin of an affected twin (not recorded which).

The chain combines TRBV7-9 with TRBJ1-2; TCRdb proposes TRBD1, but this gene call is untestable without DNA. The CDR3 extends over 14 amino acids. Germline CDR1 and CDR2: SEHNR and FQNEAQ (reference sequence). CDR3: CASSPGGGPDGYTF.

The chain is built from TRBV4-1 and TRBJ2-5; the TCRdb D gene call, TRBD2, has no DNA to confirm it. This CDR3 region has 14 residues. The germline V gene encodes CDR1 MGHRA and CDR2 YSYEKL. CDR3 residues: CASSQQSGLGTQYF.

The rearrangement joins TRBV20-1 to TRBJ2-5; TCRdb designates TRBD1, a call that cannot be tested without DNA. The CDR3 runs to 13 residues. Germline lookup yields CDR1 DFQATT and CDR2 SNEGSKA (reference sequence). CDR3 sequence: CSARYRGEETQYF.

The chain combines TRBV25-1 with TRBJ2-3; there is no DNA to check the TCRdb D call of TRBD2. The germline gives CDR1 MGHDK, CDR2 SYGVNS. This CDR3 spans 19 amino acids. The CDR3 spells CASSGFLGLAGSGTDTQYF.

The V and J genes are TRBV5-1 and TRBJ1-1. Germline V gene data show CDR1 as SGHRS and CDR2 as YFSETQ. The CDR3 covers 13 residues. Here the CDR3 reads CASSLKTDTEAFF.

The V call is TRBV3-1, the J call TRBJ2-1; TCRdb's D call of TRBD2 is untestable without DNA. CDR1 is LGHDT and CDR2 is YNNKEL in the germline V gene (reference sequence). The CDR3 consists of 18 residues. The CDR3 is CASSQDPAGGPRDNEQFF.

The gene calls are TRBV7-2 and TRBJ1-2. CDR1 and CDR2 from the germline V gene are SGHTA and FQGNSA. The CDR3 consists of 13 residues. CDR3 residues: CASSSPANYGYTF.

This chain joins TRBV27 and TRBJ1-5; TCRdb designates TRBD1, a call that cannot be tested without DNA. The CDR3 has 14 residues. Germline CDR1 is MNHEY and CDR2 is SMNVEV (reference sequence). The CDR3 spells CASSLSGESQPQHF.

The chain joins TRBV6-1 to TRBJ2-5; TCRdb's assignment of TRBD1 cannot be checked, as there is no DNA. The CDR3 is 15 amino acids. Per the germline V gene, CDR1 is MNHNS and CDR2 is SASEGT. The CDR3 sequence is CASSPGGGQTETQYF.